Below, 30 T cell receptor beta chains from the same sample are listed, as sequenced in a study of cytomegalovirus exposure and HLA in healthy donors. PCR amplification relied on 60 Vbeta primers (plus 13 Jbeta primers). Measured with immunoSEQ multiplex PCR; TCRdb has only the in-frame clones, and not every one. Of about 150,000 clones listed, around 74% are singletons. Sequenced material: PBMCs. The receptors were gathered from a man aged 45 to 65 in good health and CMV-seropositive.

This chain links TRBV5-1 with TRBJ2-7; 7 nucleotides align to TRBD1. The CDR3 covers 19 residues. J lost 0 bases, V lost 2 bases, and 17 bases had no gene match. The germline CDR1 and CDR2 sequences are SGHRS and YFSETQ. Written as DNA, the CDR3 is TGCGCCAGCAGCTTAAGTCCTCCCAGACAGGGCATTTCCTCCTACGAGCAGTACTTC. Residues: CASSLSPPRQGISSYEQYF.

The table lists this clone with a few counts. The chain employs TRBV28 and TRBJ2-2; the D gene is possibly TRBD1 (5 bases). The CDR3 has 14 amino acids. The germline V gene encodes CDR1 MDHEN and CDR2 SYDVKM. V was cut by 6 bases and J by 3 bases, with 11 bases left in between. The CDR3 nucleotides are TGTGCCAGCAGCCTGACAGCTTACACCGGGGAGCTGTTTTTT. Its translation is CASSLTAYTGELFF.

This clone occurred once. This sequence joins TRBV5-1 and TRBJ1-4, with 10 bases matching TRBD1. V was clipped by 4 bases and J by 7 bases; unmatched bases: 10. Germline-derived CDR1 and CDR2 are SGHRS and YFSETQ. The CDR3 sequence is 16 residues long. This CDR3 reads CASSVGQGVRAEKLFF. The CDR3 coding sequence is TGCGCCAGCAGCGTAGGACAGGGGGTAAGGGCTGAAAAACTGTTTTTT.

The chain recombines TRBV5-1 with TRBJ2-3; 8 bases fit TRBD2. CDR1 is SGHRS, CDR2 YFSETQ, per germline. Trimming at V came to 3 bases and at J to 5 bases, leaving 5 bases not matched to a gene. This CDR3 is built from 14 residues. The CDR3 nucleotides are TGCGCCAGCAGCTACGGGACTAGTGGAGATACGCAGTATTTT. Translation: CASSYGTSGDTQYF.

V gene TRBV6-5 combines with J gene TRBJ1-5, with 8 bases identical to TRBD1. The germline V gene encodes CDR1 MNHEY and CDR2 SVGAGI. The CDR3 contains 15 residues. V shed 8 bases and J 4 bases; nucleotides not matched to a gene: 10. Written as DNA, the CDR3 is TGTGCCAGCGGTCCGGTGGACAGGGTGAATCAGCCCCAGCATTTT. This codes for CASGPVDRVNQPQHF.

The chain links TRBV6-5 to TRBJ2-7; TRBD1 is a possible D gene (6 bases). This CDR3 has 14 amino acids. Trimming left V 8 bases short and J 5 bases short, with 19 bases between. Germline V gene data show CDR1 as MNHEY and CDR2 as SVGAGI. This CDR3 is CASGRNGQYHEQYF. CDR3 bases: TGTGCCAGCGGCAGGAACGGACAGTACCACGAGCAGTACTTC.

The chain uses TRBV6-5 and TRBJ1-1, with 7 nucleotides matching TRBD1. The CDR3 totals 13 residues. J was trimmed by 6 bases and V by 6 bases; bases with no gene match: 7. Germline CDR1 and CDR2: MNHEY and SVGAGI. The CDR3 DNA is TGTGCCAGCAGGGTCAGGGGGATCCCTGAAGCTTTCTTT. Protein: CASRVRGIPEAFF.

Here the CDR3 reads CASSEGLAGVGEQYF. The CDR3 nucleotides are TGTGCCAGCAGCGAGGGACTAGCGGGAGTAGGCGAGCAGTACTTC. The chain carries TRBV9 and TRBJ2-7; 14 bases agree with TRBD2. This CDR3 spans 15 amino acids. V was pared by 3 bases and J by 6 bases, with 5 bases of the junction left unmatched. Germline CDR1 SGDLS, CDR2 YYNGEE.

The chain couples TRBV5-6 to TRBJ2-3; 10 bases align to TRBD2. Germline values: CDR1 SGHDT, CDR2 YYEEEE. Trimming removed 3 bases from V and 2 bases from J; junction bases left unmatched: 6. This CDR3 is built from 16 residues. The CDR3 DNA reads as TGTGCCAGCAGCTCCGGACTAGCGGCATACACAGATACGCAGTATTTT. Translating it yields CASSSGLAAYTDTQYF. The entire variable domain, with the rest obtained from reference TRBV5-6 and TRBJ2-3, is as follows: DAGVTQSPTHLIKTRGQQVTLRCSPKSGHDTVSWYQQALGQGPQFIFQYYEEEERQRGNFPDRFSGHQFPNYSSELNVNALLLGDSALYLCASSSGLAAYTDTQYFGPGTRLTVL.

The CDR3 here is CASSALGLAGADTQYF. The CDR3 bases are TGTGCCAGCAGCGCATTGGGGCTAGCGGGAGCAGATACGCAGTATTTT. The rearrangement links TRBV11-2 to TRBJ2-3, with 10 bases matching TRBD2. J gave up 4 bases and V 5 bases, and 9 bases lay outside the gene matches. Per the germline V gene, CDR1 is SGHAT and CDR2 is FQNNGV. CDR3 length: 16 amino acids.

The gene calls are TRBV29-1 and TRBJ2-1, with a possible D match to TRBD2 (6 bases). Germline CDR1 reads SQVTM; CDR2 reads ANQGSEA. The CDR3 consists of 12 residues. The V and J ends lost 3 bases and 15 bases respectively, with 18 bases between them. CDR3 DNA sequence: TGCAGCGTTGAGTCTCCGGTGGAGGGTCCGTTCTTC. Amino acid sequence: CSVESPVEGPFF.

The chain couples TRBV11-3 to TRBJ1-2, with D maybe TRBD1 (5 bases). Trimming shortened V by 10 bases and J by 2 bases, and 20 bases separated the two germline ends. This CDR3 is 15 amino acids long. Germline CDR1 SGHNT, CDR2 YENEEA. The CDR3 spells CANERQPRPNYGYTF. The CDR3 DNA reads TGTGCCAACGAAAGACAGCCACGACCGAACTATGGCTACACCTTC. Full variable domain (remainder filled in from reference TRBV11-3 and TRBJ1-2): EAGVVQSPRYKIIEKKQPVAFWCNPISGHNTLYWYLQNLGQGPELLIRYENEEAVDDSQLPKDRFSAERLKGVDSTLKIQPAELGDSAVYLCANERQPRPNYGYTFGSGTRLTVV.

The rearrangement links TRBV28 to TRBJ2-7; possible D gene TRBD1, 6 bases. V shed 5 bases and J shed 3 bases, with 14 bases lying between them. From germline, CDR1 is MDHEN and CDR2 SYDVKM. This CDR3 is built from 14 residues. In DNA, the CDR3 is TGTGCCAGCAGTATTTCGGCAGGGGTCTACGAGCAGTACTTC. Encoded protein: CASSISAGVYEQYF. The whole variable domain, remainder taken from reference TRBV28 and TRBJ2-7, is DVKVTQSSRYLVKRTGEKVFLECVQDMDHENMFWYRQDPGLGLRLIYFSYDVKMKEKGDIPEGYSVSREKKERFSLILESASTNQTSMYLCASSISAGVYEQYFGPGTRLTVT.

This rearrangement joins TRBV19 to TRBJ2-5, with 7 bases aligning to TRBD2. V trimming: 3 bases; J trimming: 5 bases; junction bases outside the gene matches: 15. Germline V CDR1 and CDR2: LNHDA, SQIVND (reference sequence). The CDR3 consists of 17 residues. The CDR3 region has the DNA TGTGCCAGTAGTATCGACGGAAGAGCGGGGATCCAGGAGACCCAGTACTTC. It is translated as CASSIDGRAGIQETQYF.

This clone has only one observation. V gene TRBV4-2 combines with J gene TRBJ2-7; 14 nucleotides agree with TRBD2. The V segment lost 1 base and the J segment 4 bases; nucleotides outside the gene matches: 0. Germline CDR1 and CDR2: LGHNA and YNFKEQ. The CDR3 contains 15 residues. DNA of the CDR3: TGTGCCAGCAGCCAAGGACTAGCGGGAGGGTACGAGCAGTACTTC. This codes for CASSQGLAGGYEQYF.

CDR3 region: CASSEDRDLWGYTF. The CDR3 region has the DNA TGTGCCAGCAGTGAGGACAGGGACCTATGGGGCTACACCTTC. V and J are TRBV6-5 and TRBJ1-2; 8 bases map to TRBD1. The germline CDR1 and CDR2 sequences are MNHEY and SVGAGI. The CDR3 runs 14 residues. J gave up 8 bases and V 5 bases, and 10 bases lay outside the gene matches.

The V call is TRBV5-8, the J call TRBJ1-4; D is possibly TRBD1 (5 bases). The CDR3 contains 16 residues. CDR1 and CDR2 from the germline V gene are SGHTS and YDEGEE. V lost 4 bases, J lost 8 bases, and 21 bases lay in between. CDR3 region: CASSTGGGGWGEKLFF. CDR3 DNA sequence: TGTGCCAGCAGCACAGGCGGCGGGGGATGGGGAGAAAAACTGTTTTTT.

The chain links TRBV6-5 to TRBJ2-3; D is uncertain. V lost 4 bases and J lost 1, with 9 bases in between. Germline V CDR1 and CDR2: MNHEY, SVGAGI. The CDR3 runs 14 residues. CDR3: CASSSIERTDTQYF. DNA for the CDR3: TGTGCCAGCAGTTCCATCGAGCGCACAGATACGCAGTATTTT.

The CDR3 loop is CASSGQVQETQYF. The CDR3 DNA reads TGCGCCAGCAGTGGACAGGTCCAAGAGACCCAGTACTTC. The rearrangement links TRBV10-1 to TRBJ2-5; weak D call: TRBD1 (6 bases). CDR3 length equals 13 residues. The V end lost 4 bases, the J end lost 1 base, and 7 bases lay between the germline ends. The V gene's germline CDR1 is WNHNN and CDR2 SYGVQD (reference sequence).

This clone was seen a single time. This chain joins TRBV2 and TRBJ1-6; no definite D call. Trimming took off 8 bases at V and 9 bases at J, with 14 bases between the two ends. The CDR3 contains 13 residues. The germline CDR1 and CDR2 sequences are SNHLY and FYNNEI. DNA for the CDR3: TGTGCCAGCCAGGAGGGAGGTAGTTCACCCCTCCACTTT. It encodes CASQEGGSSPLHF.

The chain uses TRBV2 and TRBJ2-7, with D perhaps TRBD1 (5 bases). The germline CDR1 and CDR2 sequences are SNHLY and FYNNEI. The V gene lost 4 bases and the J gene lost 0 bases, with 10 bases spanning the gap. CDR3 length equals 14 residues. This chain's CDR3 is CASSVQENSYEQYF. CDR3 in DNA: TGTGCCAGCAGTGTACAGGAGAACTCCTACGAGCAGTACTTC.

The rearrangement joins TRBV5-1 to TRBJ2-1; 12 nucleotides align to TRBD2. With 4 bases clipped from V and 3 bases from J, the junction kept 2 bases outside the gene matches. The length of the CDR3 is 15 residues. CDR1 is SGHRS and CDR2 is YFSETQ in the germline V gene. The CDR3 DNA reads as TGCGCCAGCAGCCCTAGCGGGAGGGGCTACAATGAGCAGTTCTTC. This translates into CASSPSGRGYNEQFF.

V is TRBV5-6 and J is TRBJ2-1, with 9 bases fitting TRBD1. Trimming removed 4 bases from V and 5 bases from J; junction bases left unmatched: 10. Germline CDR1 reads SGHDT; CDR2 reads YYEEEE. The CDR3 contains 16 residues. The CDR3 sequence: CASSPGTGRGNNEQFF. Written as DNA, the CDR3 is TGTGCCAGCAGCCCGGGGACAGGGCGAGGGAACAATGAGCAGTTCTTC.

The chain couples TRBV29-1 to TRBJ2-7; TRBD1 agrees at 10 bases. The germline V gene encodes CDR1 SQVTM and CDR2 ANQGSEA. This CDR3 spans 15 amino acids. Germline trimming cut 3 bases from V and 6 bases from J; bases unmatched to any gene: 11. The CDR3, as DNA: TGCAGCGTTGAGGAAGCCGGGACAGGGGTCGTCGAGCAGTACTTC. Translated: CSVEEAGTGVVEQYF.

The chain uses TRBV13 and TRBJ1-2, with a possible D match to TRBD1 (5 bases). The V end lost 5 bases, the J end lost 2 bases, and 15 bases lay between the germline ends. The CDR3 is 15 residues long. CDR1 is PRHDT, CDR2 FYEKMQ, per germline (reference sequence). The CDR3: CASSPSGQGNYGYTF. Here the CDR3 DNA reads TGTGCCAGCAGCCCGAGTGGACAAGGAAACTATGGCTACACCTTC.

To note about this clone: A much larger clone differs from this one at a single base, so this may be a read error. CDR3 nucleotide sequence: TGTTCCAGCAGCGAGACAGTTGAGCAGTTCTTC. It codes for CSSSETVEQFF. The rearrangement joins TRBV7-9 to TRBJ2-1, with D possibly TRBD1 on 5 matching bases. The CDR3 consists of 11 residues. From germline, CDR1 is SEHNR and CDR2 FQNEAQ (reference sequence).

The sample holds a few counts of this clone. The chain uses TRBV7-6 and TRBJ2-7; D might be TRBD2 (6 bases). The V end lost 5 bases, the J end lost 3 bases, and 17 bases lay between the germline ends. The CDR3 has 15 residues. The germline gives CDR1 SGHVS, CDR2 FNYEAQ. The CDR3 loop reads CASSEFGSGDYEQYF. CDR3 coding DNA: TGTGCCAGCAGCGAATTCGGTAGCGGAGACTACGAGCAGTACTTC.

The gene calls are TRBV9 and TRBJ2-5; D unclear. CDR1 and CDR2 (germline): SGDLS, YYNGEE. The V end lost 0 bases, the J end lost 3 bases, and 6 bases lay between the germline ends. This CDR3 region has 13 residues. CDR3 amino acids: CASSVGAEETQYF. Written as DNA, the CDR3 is TGTGCCAGCAGCGTAGGGGCAGAAGAGACCCAGTACTTC.

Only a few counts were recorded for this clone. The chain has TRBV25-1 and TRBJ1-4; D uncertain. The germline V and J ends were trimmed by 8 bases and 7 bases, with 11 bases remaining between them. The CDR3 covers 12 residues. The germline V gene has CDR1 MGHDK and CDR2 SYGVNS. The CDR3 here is CASADLVEKLFF. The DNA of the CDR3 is TGTGCCAGCGCTGACTTGGTTGAAAAACTGTTTTTT.

Here the CDR3 DNA reads TGTGCCTGGAGTGTACTGGTGGCAGGGGGTAACGAAAAACTGTTTTTT. Translated: CAWSVLVAGGNEKLFF. The chain carries TRBV30 and TRBJ1-4, with 7 bases lining up with TRBD1. V was clipped by 0 bases and J by 8 bases; unmatched bases: 12. The CDR3 runs to 16 residues. Germline V lookup: CDR1 GTSNPN, CDR2 SVGIG (reference sequence).